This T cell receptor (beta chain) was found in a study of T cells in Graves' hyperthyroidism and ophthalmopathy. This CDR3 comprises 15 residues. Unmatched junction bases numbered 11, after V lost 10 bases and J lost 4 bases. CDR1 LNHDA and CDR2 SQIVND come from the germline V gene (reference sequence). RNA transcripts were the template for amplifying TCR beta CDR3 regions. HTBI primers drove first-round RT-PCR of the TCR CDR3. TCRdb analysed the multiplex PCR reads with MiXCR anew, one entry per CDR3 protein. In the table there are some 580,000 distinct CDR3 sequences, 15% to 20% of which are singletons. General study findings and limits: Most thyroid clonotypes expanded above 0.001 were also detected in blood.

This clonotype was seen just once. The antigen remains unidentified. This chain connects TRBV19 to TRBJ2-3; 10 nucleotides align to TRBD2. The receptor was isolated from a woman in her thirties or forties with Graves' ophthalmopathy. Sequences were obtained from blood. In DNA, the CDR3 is TGTGCCACCTCCCTCGGGACTAGCGTGGCAGATACGCAGTATTTT. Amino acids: CATSLGTSVADTQYF. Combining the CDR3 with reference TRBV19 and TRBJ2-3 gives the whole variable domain DGGITQSPKYLFRKEGQNVTLSCEQNLNHDAMYWYRQDPGQGLRLIYYSQIVNDFQKGDIAEGYSVSREKKESFPLTVTSAQKNPTAFYLCATSLGTSVADTQYFGPGTRLTVL.